Each of the 26 T cell receptor beta chains below was sequenced from the same sample in a study of shared clonotypes between healthy human individuals. Sequencing was performed with immunoSEQ multiplex PCR; in TCRdb, only in-frame clones are kept and a portion is missing. The sample shows fewer than 600,000 clones, about four fifths of them seen only once. Sequencing was carried out using PBMCs. Receptors originate from a woman aged 35 to 49 in good health. Some clones in this sample may be carry-over from other donors' samples.

The chain links TRBV19 to TRBJ1-5; 10 positions match TRBD1. Trimming removed 4 bases from V and 6 bases from J; junction bases left unmatched: 3. Germline V gene lookup returns CDR1 LNHDA and CDR2 SQIVND (reference sequence). The CDR3 has 14 amino acids. CDR3 nucleotide sequence: TGTGCCAGTAGTACGACAGGGGGCAGTCAGCCCCAGCATTTT. Protein sequence: CASSTTGGSQPQHF.

This sequence joins TRBV28 and TRBJ1-5; no firm D call. The V gene's germline CDR1 is MDHEN and CDR2 SYDVKM. With 2 bases removed from V and 5 bases from J, the gap between germline ends came to 10 bases. The CDR3 has 14 amino acids. CDR3 DNA: TGTGCCAGCAGTTTAGTCCAAATGGATCAGCCCCAGCATTTT. This sequence encodes CASSLVQMDQPQHF.

This rearrangement joins TRBV7-3 to TRBJ2-6; D is ambiguous. Looked up from germline, CDR1 is SGHTA and CDR2 is FQGTGA. V was trimmed by 5 bases and J by 2 bases, leaving 10 bases between them. The CDR3 runs to 15 residues. Here the CDR3 reads CASSPTSAGANVLTF. CDR3 coding DNA: TGTGCCAGCAGCCCCACGTCCGCTGGGGCCAACGTCCTGACTTTC.

This chain links TRBV7-3 with TRBJ2-5; 9 nucleotides align to TRBD2. The CDR3 runs 16 residues. The ends lost 3 bases at V and 5 bases at J; junction bases unmatched: 10. Germline CDR1 and CDR2: SGHTA and FQGTGA. The CDR3 here is CASSFSSGNSRETQYF. The CDR3 bases are TGTGCCAGCAGCTTTTCTAGCGGGAACTCCCGTGAGACCCAGTACTTC.

The V call is TRBV5-1, the J call TRBJ1-2, with D perhaps matching TRBD1 (6 bases). Trimming took 0 bases from V and 8 from J, leaving 11 bases between them. This CDR3 is built from 13 residues. Germline values: CDR1 SGHRS, CDR2 YFSETQ. For the CDR3, the DNA is TGCGCCAGCAGCTTGGACTGGGGGCGAGGCTACACCTTC. Translating it yields CASSLDWGRGYTF.

The V and J genes are TRBV7-8 and TRBJ2-1; 8 nucleotides align to TRBD1. The CDR3 is 16 residues long. The germline V gene has CDR1 SGHVS and CDR2 FQNEAQ. Trimming cost V 4 bases and J 2 bases; bases outside gene matches: 7. The DNA for the CDR3 is TGTGCCAGCAGCTACGCCGGGACAGGAGCCTACAATGAGCAGTTCTTC. Amino acid sequence: CASSYAGTGAYNEQFF.

The gene calls are TRBV5-1 and TRBJ2-5; D is perhaps TRBD1 or TRBD2 (5 bases each). V was trimmed by 3 bases and J by 9 bases, leaving 12 bases between them. The germline CDR1 and CDR2 sequences are SGHRS and YFSETQ. The CDR3 consists of 12 residues. The CDR3 region has the DNA TGCGCCAGCAGCTACGTGGGGGAGTCCCAGTACTTC. Translating it yields CASSYVGESQYF.

V gene TRBV7-2 combines with J gene TRBJ2-7; D is perhaps TRBD2 (6 bases). The CDR3 is made up of 13 amino acids. V lost 5 bases to trimming and J lost 4 bases, with 12 bases between them. Germline CDR1 SGHTA, CDR2 FQGNSA. DNA of the CDR3: TGTGCCAGCAGCGAGAGCGGGTTATACGAGCAGTACTTC. As protein: CASSESGLYEQYF.

This chain links TRBV30 with TRBJ1-2, with 7 bases lining up with TRBD1. The CDR3 has 14 residues. Germline values: CDR1 GTSNPN, CDR2 SVGIG (reference sequence). V was pared by 0 bases and J by 6 bases, with 7 bases of the junction left unmatched. CDR3 residues: CAWSVNRGTHGYTF. The CDR3 DNA is TGTGCCTGGAGTGTTAACAGGGGAACCCATGGCTACACCTTC. Filled out from reference TRBV30 and TRBJ1-2, the complete variable domain reads SQTIHQWPATLVQPVGSPLSLECTVEGTSNPNLYWYRQAAGRGLQLLFYSVGIGQISSEVPQNLSASRPQDRQFILSSKKLLLSDSGFYLCAWSVNRGTHGYTFGSGTRLTVV.

CDR3 nucleotide sequence: TGTGCCAGCAGTCCATCCGGCAATGAGCAGTTCTTC. Translated, it gives CASSPSGNEQFF. The gene calls are TRBV27 and TRBJ2-1; D is unclear. V gave up 5 bases and J gave up 6 bases, with 8 bases separating them. CDR3 length: 12 residues. CDR1 is MNHEY, CDR2 SMNVEV, per germline (reference sequence).

A single count supports this clone. The chain uses TRBV5-1 and TRBJ1-2; 12 positions match TRBD1. Trimming at V came to 4 bases and at J to 6 bases, leaving 7 bases not matched to a gene. Germline V gene lookup returns CDR1 SGHRS and CDR2 YFSETQ. The CDR3 contains 15 residues. The CDR3 loop is CASSPAGTGGDGYTF. The CDR3, as DNA: TGCGCCAGCAGCCCGGCCGGGACAGGGGGCGATGGCTACACCTTC.

The count of this clone is one. The rearrangement uses TRBV7-7 and TRBJ2-1; 11 nucleotides align to TRBD2. Per the germline V gene, CDR1 is SSHAT and CDR2 is FNYEAQ (reference sequence). The CDR3 loop spans 15 amino acids. Trimming at V came to 8 bases and at J to 6 bases, leaving 9 bases not matched to a gene. The CDR3 spells CASSPGTSGINEQFF. The CDR3 nucleotides read TGTGCCAGCTCGCCCGGGACTAGCGGAATCAATGAGCAGTTCTTC.

The chain uses TRBV12-5 and TRBJ2-2; no firm D call. V was shortened by 2 bases and J by 4 bases, with 17 bases between the two germline ends. This CDR3 has 17 residues. The germline V gene encodes CDR1 LGHNT and CDR2 FRNRAP. The CDR3 sequence: CASGLFPGVVTTGELFF. The CDR3 bases are TGTGCTAGTGGTTTGTTCCCAGGAGTGGTGACCACCGGGGAGCTGTTTTTT.

This clone was found once. A much larger clone sits a single nucleotide away, making a read error possible. Other DNA sequences within the sample encode an identical CDR3. This chain joins TRBV6-5 and TRBJ2-7, with D possibly being TRBD2 (5 bases). CDR1 and CDR2 (germline): MNHEY, SVGAGI. CDR3 length: 11 residues. V lost 5 bases to trimming and J lost 4 bases, with 6 bases between them. CDR3 sequence: CASSRGYEQYF. The CDR3, as DNA: TGTGCCAGCAGTCGGGGTTACGAGCAGTACTTC.

The rearrangement links TRBV19 to TRBJ1-4; no clear D gene. V was shortened by 5 bases and J by 13 bases, with 23 bases between the two germline ends. CDR1 is LNHDA and CDR2 is SQIVND in the germline V gene (reference sequence). This CDR3 contains 15 residues. CDR3 protein: CASSPPAGAPRGLFF. The CDR3, as DNA: TGTGCCAGTAGTCCTCCGGCGGGCGCCCCCCGAGGACTGTTTTTT.

This rearrangement joins TRBV7-2 to TRBJ2-7; TRBD2 might be the D (5 bases). This CDR3 is 15 amino acids long. CDR1 and CDR2 from the germline V gene are SGHTA and FQGNSA. Trimming removed 5 bases from V and 4 bases from J, with 18 bases in between. This CDR3 is CASSPPASLEYEQYF. Here the CDR3 DNA reads TGTGCCAGCAGCCCCCCGGCTAGCCTGGAGTACGAGCAGTACTTC.

The V gene is TRBV4-1, the J gene TRBJ2-1, with TRBD1 as a possible D gene (6 bases). Germline values: CDR1 MGHRA, CDR2 YSYEKL. The CDR3 consists of 15 residues. With 2 bases removed from V and 0 bases from J, the gap between germline ends came to 8 bases. DNA for the CDR3: TGCGCCAGCAGCCAAAGGGGGAGCTCCTACAATGAGCAGTTCTTC. It encodes CASSQRGSSYNEQFF.

This chain joins TRBV2 and TRBJ2-7, with 11 bases lining up with TRBD1. CDR1 and CDR2 (germline): SNHLY, FYNNEI. J was trimmed by 7 bases and V by 6 bases; bases with no gene match: 11. CDR3 length equals 15 residues. CDR3 sequence reads: CASRGPDRGPPEQYF. DNA of the CDR3: TGTGCCAGCAGGGGCCCGGACAGGGGGCCCCCGGAGCAGTACTTC. Looking up the rest from reference TRBV2 and TRBJ2-7 gives the full variable domain: EPEVTQTPSHQVTQMGQEVILRCVPISNHLYFYWYRQILGQKVEFLVSFYNNEISEKSEIFDDQFSVERPDGSNFTLKIRSTKLEDSAMYFCASRGPDRGPPEQYFGPGTRLTVT.

This clone was observed a single time. This chain links TRBV19 with TRBJ1-5; D is unresolved. The V end was cut by 2 bases, the J end by 7 bases, with 18 bases between. Germline V lookup: CDR1 LNHDA, CDR2 SQIVND (reference sequence). CDR3 length: 16 amino acids. The CDR3 DNA sequence: TGTGCCAGTAGTATATCTGCCGGAGAACCCTGGCAGCCCCAGCATTTT. As protein: CASSISAGEPWQPQHF. The full variable domain, its missing parts supplied by reference TRBV19 and TRBJ1-5, is DGGITQSPKYLFRKEGQNVTLSCEQNLNHDAMYWYRQDPGQGLRLIYYSQIVNDFQKGDIAEGYSVSREKKESFPLTVTSAQKNPTAFYLCASSISAGEPWQPQHFGDGTRLSIL.

The V and J genes are TRBV11-3 and TRBJ2-1, with 12 bases that match TRBD2. The germline CDR1 and CDR2 sequences are SGHNT and YENEEA. After removal of 5 bases from V and 8 bases from J, the junction contained 7 bases not matched to a gene. The CDR3 covers 15 residues. The CDR3 reads CASSPTSGSNHEQFF. For the CDR3, the DNA is TGTGCCAGCAGCCCGACTAGCGGGAGTAATCATGAGCAGTTCTTC.

As to this clone: Other DNA sequences from this sample encode an identical CDR3 as well. In DNA form, the CDR3 reads TGTGCCAGCAGCCCGAGGACTAGCGGTAACACCGGGGAGCTGTTTTTT. It translates to CASSPRTSGNTGELFF. The V call is TRBV9, the J call TRBJ2-2, with 10 bases aligning to TRBD2. CDR1 is SGDLS and CDR2 is YYNGEE in the germline V gene. V was clipped by 4 bases and J by 2 bases; unmatched bases: 5. CDR3 size: 16 residues.

V usage is TRBV5-1 and J usage is TRBJ2-3; 13 bases are a match to TRBD2. CDR1 and CDR2 from the germline V gene are SGHRS and YFSETQ. This CDR3 has 19 residues. V lost 4 bases and J lost 4; bases outside the gene matches: 15. CDR3 residues: CASSPGRTSGRRGADTQYF. The CDR3 bases are TGCGCCAGCAGCCCAGGTCGGACTAGCGGGAGAAGGGGGGCAGATACGCAGTATTTT.

The CDR3 here is CASSSRGRTDTQYF. DNA of the CDR3: TGTGCCAGCTCTTCGCGGGGGCGGACAGATACGCAGTATTTT. The genes are TRBV18 and TRBJ2-3, with a weak D call TRBD2 (7 bases). V was shortened by 6 bases and J by 3 bases, with 13 bases between the two germline ends. This CDR3 comprises 14 residues. Germline lookup yields CDR1 KGHSH and CDR2 LQKENI.

V and J are TRBV18 and TRBJ2-7; 7 bases match TRBD1. Germline V gives CDR1 KGHSH, CDR2 LQKENI. The ends lost 6 bases at V and 0 bases at J; junction bases unmatched: 11. CDR3 length: 16 residues. CDR3 sequence: CASSPRADRSSYEQYF. The CDR3 DNA reads TGTGCCAGCTCCCCTAGAGCGGACAGGTCCTCCTACGAGCAGTACTTC.

The chain has TRBV2 and TRBJ2-7; 13 positions agree with TRBD2. Germline CDR1 is SNHLY and CDR2 is FYNNEI. This CDR3 comprises 13 residues. The trim removed 6 bases at V and 12 bases at J, leaving 8 bases unmatched. The chain's CDR3 is CASRVGLAGEGYF. The CDR3 DNA is TGTGCCAGCAGGGTCGGACTAGCGGGAGAGGGGTACTTC.

V gene TRBV28 combines with J gene TRBJ1-4; TRBD1 might be the D (6 bases). Germline V lookup: CDR1 MDHEN, CDR2 SYDVKM. CDR3 length: 14 amino acids. The ends were cut back, 5 bases at V and 5 bases at J, with 12 bases in the middle. CDR3 sequence (DNA): TGTGCCAGCAGTCTACAGGGATTAAATGAAAAACTGTTTTTT. Translated, it gives CASSLQGLNEKLFF.